The next 28 T cell receptor beta chains were all read from a single sample in a study of T cell responses to AZD1222 COVID-19 vaccine. Using immunoSEQ multiplex PCR, the repertoire was profiled, and TCRdb retains in-frame clones only, with some absent. The data contain some 200,000 clones, approximately 90% of them singletons. The sequencing here drew on peripheral blood, taken on day 0 of AZD1222 vaccination. The source of these receptors is an adult in good health.

This chain uses TRBV29-1 with TRBJ2-7; D is undetermined. Germline lookup yields CDR1 SQVTM and CDR2 ANQGSEA. The CDR3 totals 13 residues. The V end lost 6 bases, the J end lost 3 bases, and 15 bases lay between the germline ends. The CDR3 sequence is CSVRVGSVYEQYF. The CDR3 DNA sequence: TGCAGCGTAAGGGTCGGGTCAGTCTACGAGCAGTACTTC.

The table lists this clone with a few counts. J is TRBJ1-3 and V is TRBV4-2, with 8 bases that match TRBD1. The length of the CDR3 is 16 residues. The trim removed 6 bases at V and 2 bases at J, leaving 9 bases unmatched. Looked up from germline, CDR1 is LGHNA and CDR2 is YNFKEQ. The CDR3 reads CASRQTDRAAGNTIYF. CDR3 nucleotides: TGTGCCAGCAGACAGACGGACAGGGCAGCTGGAAACACCATATATTTT.

The chain couples TRBV5-4 to TRBJ1-2; D gene uncertain. The CDR3 sequence is 14 residues long. V shed 9 bases and J shed 7 bases, with 22 bases lying between them. Germline lookup yields CDR1 SGHNT and CDR2 YYREEE (reference sequence). The CDR3 DNA sequence: TGTGCCATCCAGACGGCCAGTAACCTTTTTGGCTACACCTTC. Translated: CAIQTASNLFGYTF.

The chain uses TRBV7-8 and TRBJ2-2; no definite D call. The V gene lost 5 bases and the J gene lost 7 bases, with 8 bases spanning the gap. The CDR3 runs 12 residues. CDR1 is SGHVS, CDR2 FQNEAQ, per germline. Here the CDR3 reads CASSLDGGELFF. CDR3 in DNA: TGTGCCAGCAGCCTTGATGGCGGGGAGCTGTTTTTT.

This clone was recorded once. This sequence joins TRBV5-8 and TRBJ2-1; TRBD1 is a possible D gene (5 bases). V shed 3 bases and J shed 4 bases, with 14 bases lying between them. The germline V gene encodes CDR1 SGHTS and CDR2 YDEGEE. The CDR3 contains 15 residues. CDR3 coding DNA: TGTGCCAGCAGCTCAAGGGGATTAAGTTACAATGAGCAGTTCTTC. Protein: CASSSRGLSYNEQFF.

This sequence joins TRBV6-2 or TRBV6-3 and TRBJ1-1; D unresolved. This CDR3 has 13 residues. Between the trimmed V and J ends, which lost 5 bases and 4 bases, there was a span of 11 bases. Germline CDR1 MNHEY, CDR2 SVGEGT. The CDR3 nucleotides are TGTGCCAGCAGTCACACTGATCCCACTGAAGCTTTCTTT. Translation: CASSHTDPTEAFF.

The gene calls are TRBV3-1 (or the pseudogene TRBV3-2) and TRBJ2-7, with 8 positions matching TRBD2. The length of the CDR3 is 22 residues. Germline CDR1 and CDR2: LGHDT and YNNKEL (reference sequence). The V and J ends lost 0 bases and 0 bases, in that order; junction bases with no gene match: 22. The CDR3 spells CASSQDAPGGTSPNGGSYEQYF. The CDR3 DNA reads TGTGCCAGCAGCCAAGATGCCCCCGGCGGGACTAGTCCCAATGGGGGCTCCTACGAGCAGTACTTC.

The chain is built from TRBV24-1 and TRBJ2-5, with D possibly TRBD2 on 5 matching bases. Trimming removed 3 bases from V and 2 bases from J, with 12 bases in between. The CDR3 is made up of 15 amino acids. Per germline, CDR1 KGHDR and CDR2 SFDVKD. DNA for the CDR3: TGTGCCACCAGTGATCCGGGAAAGGTACAAGAGACCCAGTACTTC. It translates to CATSDPGKVQETQYF.

V usage is TRBV4-2 and J usage is TRBJ2-7; D perhaps matches TRBD2 (10 bases). The CDR3 sequence is 21 residues long. Trimming stripped 0 bases from V and 5 bases from J, with 32 bases between. In germline, CDR1 is LGHNA, CDR2 YNFKEQ. The chain's CDR3 is CASSQELQGAPPSGRAHEQYF. CDR3 nucleotide sequence: TGTGCCAGCAGCCAAGAGTTACAGGGGGCTCCCCCCAGCGGGAGGGCCCACGAGCAGTACTTC.

The J gene is TRBJ2-7, the V gene TRBV10-3; D gene ambiguous. Trimming pared 7 bases from V and 0 bases from J, leaving 10 bases between. The CDR3 extends over 13 amino acids. Germline V gene data show CDR1 as ENHRY and CDR2 as SYGVKD. This CDR3 is CAINPESSYEQYF. In DNA form, the CDR3 reads TGTGCCATCAATCCAGAGAGCTCCTACGAGCAGTACTTC.

J is TRBJ1-5 and V is TRBV27; no clear D gene. V was pared by 4 bases and J by 7 bases, with 11 bases between. This CDR3 comprises 13 residues. CDR1 and CDR2 (germline): MNHEY, SMNVEV (reference sequence). The CDR3 region has the DNA TGTGCCAGCAGTTCCGCAAAGAACCAGCCCCAGCATTTT. Protein product: CASSSAKNQPQHF.

This sequence joins TRBV28 and TRBJ2-7; D unclear. Per germline, CDR1 MDHEN and CDR2 SYDVKM. This CDR3 spans 16 amino acids. Trimming removed 1 base at V and 0 bases at J, with 13 bases between. The DNA of the CDR3 is TGTGCCAGCAGTTTATCTGAACATCTGAGCTCCTACGAGCAGTACTTC. Its translation: CASSLSEHLSSYEQYF.

The chain recombines TRBV18 with TRBJ1-1; TRBD1 might be the D (6 bases). Germline loops: CDR1 KGHSH, CDR2 LQKENI. This CDR3 spans 13 amino acids. V lost 5 bases and J 6 bases, leaving 13 bases between the germline ends. The CDR3 nucleotides read TGTGCCAGCTCATCTCAACAGGGCGCTGAAGCTTTCTTT. It specifies CASSSQQGAEAFF.

The genes are TRBV6-5 and TRBJ1-1, with D uncertain. The CDR3 is 10 amino acids. From germline, CDR1 is MNHEY and CDR2 SVGAGI. V was cut by 7 bases and J by 5 bases, with 5 bases left in between. The CDR3 sequence is CASKVTEAFF. CDR3 in DNA: TGTGCCAGCAAGGTTACTGAAGCTTTCTTT.

The chain has TRBV4-3 and TRBJ1-1; D uncertain. V was trimmed by 1 base and J by 4 bases, leaving 10 bases between them. The CDR3 is 14 residues long. Germline CDR1 is LGHNA and CDR2 is YSLEER. CDR3 coding DNA: TGCGCCAGCAGCCAAGGTGAAGGGCTCACTGAAGCTTTCTTT. It translates to CASSQGEGLTEAFF.

This rearrangement joins TRBV28 to TRBJ1-5, with no clear D. This CDR3 contains 12 residues. Trimming removed 9 bases from V and 4 bases from J, with 10 bases in between. Germline values: CDR1 MDHEN, CDR2 SYDVKM. The CDR3 sequence is CASRNPNQPQHF. The CDR3 DNA follows: TGTGCCAGTAGGAACCCTAATCAGCCCCAGCATTTT.

This clone appeared once. CDR3 in amino acids: CASSDMSGYEKLFF. DNA for the CDR3: TGTGCCAGCAGTGACATGTCGGGTTATGAAAAACTGTTTTTT. The chain has TRBV25-1 and TRBJ1-4; no reliable D call. Trimming took off 3 bases at V and 6 bases at J, with 11 bases between the two ends. This CDR3 comprises 14 residues. Germline loops: CDR1 MGHDK, CDR2 SYGVNS.

The chain couples TRBV28 to TRBJ1-3; weak D call: TRBD1 (5 bases). CDR3 length equals 17 residues. Trimming removed 3 bases at V and 0 bases at J, with 15 bases between. Germline assignment: CDR1 MDHEN and CDR2 SYDVKM. This CDR3 reads CASSLGGNPSSGNTIYF. The CDR3, as DNA: TGTGCCAGCAGTTTGGGGGGGAATCCGAGCTCTGGAAACACCATATATTTT.

V usage is TRBV28 and J usage is TRBJ1-2; unclear D gene. CDR3 size: 14 residues. Germline V lookup: CDR1 MDHEN, CDR2 SYDVKM. Trimming left V 3 bases short and J 6 bases short, with 14 bases between. The CDR3 bases are TGTGCCAGCAGTTTGGGTGGGCTCCTACATGGCTACACCTTC. This gives the protein CASSLGGLLHGYTF.

The CDR3 loop is CASSRGEASPATNEKLFF. The CDR3 DNA reads TGTGCCAGCAGCCGGGGGGAGGCTAGCCCGGCAACTAATGAAAAACTGTTTTTT. The chain recombines TRBV5-4 with TRBJ1-4; D may be TRBD1 (5 bases). Trimming left V 4 bases short and J 0 bases short, with 19 bases between. In germline, CDR1 is SGHNT, CDR2 YYREEE (reference sequence). This CDR3 has 18 amino acids.

The V and J genes are TRBV19 and TRBJ2-1; perhaps TRBD1 as D (7 bases). V was trimmed by 0 bases and J by 7 bases, leaving 13 bases between them. From germline, CDR1 is LNHDA and CDR2 SQIVND (reference sequence). This CDR3 has 15 amino acids. CDR3: CASSIETTGRNEQFF. The CDR3 DNA reads TGTGCCAGTAGTATAGAAACGACAGGGAGGAATGAGCAGTTCTTC.

The chain recombines TRBV6-1 with TRBJ2-5, with D perhaps TRBD2 (5 bases). Germline CDR1 reads MNHNS; CDR2 reads SASEGT. This CDR3 comprises 13 residues. Deletions cut 3 bases from V and 5 bases from J, with 10 bases between. The CDR3 loop reads CASSELAGETQYF. The CDR3 nucleotides are TGTGCCAGCAGTGAGCTAGCTGGGGAGACCCAGTACTTC.

The chain has TRBV7-9 and TRBJ2-2; 9 positions agree with TRBD2. The CDR3 sequence is 16 residues long. V was clipped by 6 bases and J by 7 bases; unmatched bases: 12. Germline CDR1 SEHNR, CDR2 FQNEAQ (reference sequence). The CDR3 DNA is TGTGCCAGCAGTTTAACCGGGACTAGCCTCGGCGGGGAGCTGTTTTTT. Encoded protein: CASSLTGTSLGGELFF.

This chain links TRBV5-4 with TRBJ2-3; 7 nucleotides line up with TRBD1. Germline loops: CDR1 SGHNT, CDR2 YYREEE (reference sequence). The CDR3 is 15 residues long. V was clipped by 0 bases and J by 0 bases; unmatched bases: 1. The CDR3 DNA sequence: TGTGCCAGCAGCTTGGGACAGGGAAGCACAGATACGCAGTATTTT. Amino acids: CASSLGQGSTDTQYF.

The chain links TRBV4-3 to TRBJ2-7; TRBD2 matches 13 bases. The trim removed 4 bases at V and 3 bases at J, leaving 6 bases unmatched. CDR1 is LGHNA and CDR2 is YSLEER in the germline V gene. This CDR3 has 16 amino acids. Written as DNA, the CDR3 is TGCGCCAGCAGCCTTCTCGGGACTAGCGGGAACTACGAGCAGTACTTC. Amino acids: CASSLLGTSGNYEQYF.

The chain combines TRBV5-1 with TRBJ1-1; a weak D match, TRBD1 (6 bases). The V gene's germline CDR1 is SGHRS and CDR2 YFSETQ. V was cut by 1 base and J by 10 bases, with 20 bases left in between. This CDR3 has 15 amino acids. DNA for the CDR3: TGCGCCAGCAGCTTGTTAGAGGGAGGGGCCAGGGGAGCTTTCTTT. Protein: CASSLLEGGARGAFF.

The genes are TRBV28 and TRBJ2-7; TRBD1 might be the D (5 bases). V lost 4 bases to trimming and J lost 2 bases, with 6 bases between them. CDR1 is MDHEN, CDR2 SYDVKM, per germline. The CDR3 is 12 amino acids. For the CDR3, the DNA is TGTGCCAGCAGTTGGGGCACCTACGAGCAGTACTTC. Its protein is CASSWGTYEQYF.

The CDR3 reads CASRFNGNNYGYTF. In DNA form, the CDR3 reads TGTGCCAGCAGGTTTAACGGTAACAACTATGGCTACACCTTC. V gene TRBV6-5 combines with J gene TRBJ1-2; D remains ambiguous. The CDR3 is made up of 14 amino acids. CDR1 and CDR2 (germline): MNHEY, SVGAGI. The V gene lost 6 bases and the J gene lost 2 bases, with 13 bases spanning the gap.